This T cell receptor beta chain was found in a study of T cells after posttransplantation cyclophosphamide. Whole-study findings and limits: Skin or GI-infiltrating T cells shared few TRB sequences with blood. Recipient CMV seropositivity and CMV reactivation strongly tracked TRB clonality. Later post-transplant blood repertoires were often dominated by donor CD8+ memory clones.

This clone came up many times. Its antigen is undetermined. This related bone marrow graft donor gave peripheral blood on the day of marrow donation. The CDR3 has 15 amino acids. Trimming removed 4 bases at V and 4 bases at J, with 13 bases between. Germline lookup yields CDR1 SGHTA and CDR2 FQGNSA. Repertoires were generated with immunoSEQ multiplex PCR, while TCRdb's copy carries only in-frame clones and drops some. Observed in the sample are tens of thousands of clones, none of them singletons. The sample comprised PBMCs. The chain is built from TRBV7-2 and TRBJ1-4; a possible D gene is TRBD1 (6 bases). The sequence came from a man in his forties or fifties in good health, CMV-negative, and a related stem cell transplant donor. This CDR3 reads CASSSTGRGNEKLFF. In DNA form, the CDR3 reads TGTGCCAGCAGCTCTACAGGGAGGGGTAATGAAAAACTGTTTTTT. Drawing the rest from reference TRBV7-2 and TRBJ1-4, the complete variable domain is GAGVSQSPSNKVTEKGKDVELRCDPISGHTALYWYRQSLGQGLEFLIYFQGNSAPDKSGLPSDRFSAERTGGSVSTLTIQRTQQEDSAVYLCASSSTGRGNEKLFFGSGTQLSVL.